The subject of this entry is one T cell receptor (beta chain). Its specificity is not known. This sample stems from a study of T cell responses to AZD1222 COVID-19 vaccine. General observations from the study: The span of vaccine-associated CD4 TCRs extended across spike, with dominance at 160-218 and 743-854. Recipients of two AZD1222 doses showed rising Spike-specific TCR breadth and depth.

The CDR3 loop spans 13 amino acids. The data were produced by immunoSEQ multiplex PCR, yet TCRdb's version contains in-frame clones alone and is incomplete. This table has around 160,000 clones, approximately 90% appearing once. This clonotype was obtained from an adult in good health. The J gene is TRBJ2-1, the V gene TRBV12-1; the table's D call, TRBD1, has no DNA check behind it. TRBV12-1 counts as a pseudogene. This sample comprised peripheral blood, obtained on day 0 of AZD1222 vaccination. The CDR3 loop reads CASSLPRDNEQFF. CDR3 DNA: TGTGCCAGCAGCTTACCCAGGGACAATGAGCAGTTCTTC.